The 24 T cell receptor beta chains below come from one sample, sequenced in a study of cytomegalovirus exposure and HLA in healthy donors. 60 Vbeta and 13 Jbeta primers were used in PCR. Assay used: immunoSEQ multiplex PCR; TCRdb lists only in-frame clones, some missing. The table shows 100,000 to 150,000 clones, with around 77% occurring only once. Sequenced: PBMCs. The origin of the receptors is a woman aged 40 to 49 in good health and CMV-seropositive.

The gene calls are TRBV5-6 and TRBJ1-1, with 9 bases that match TRBD1. The CDR3 consists of 18 residues. V dropped 0 bases and J dropped 0; count of bases not matched to a gene: 9. Germline CDR1 is SGHDT and CDR2 is YYEEEE. The CDR3 DNA reads as TGTGCCAGCAGCTTGGATTCCGGGACAGGGTTTATGAACACTGAAGCTTTCTTT. Translated: CASSLDSGTGFMNTEAFF.

The genes are TRBV9 and TRBJ2-5; perhaps TRBD1 as D (6 bases). The J call may be wrong; the DNA end is better matched by TRBJ2-7. The CDR3 runs 15 residues. The germline gives CDR1 SGDLS, CDR2 YYNGEE. The CDR3 DNA sequence: TGTGCCAGCAGCGTAGGACAGGTCATTAACTACGAGCAGTACTTC. Amino acids: CASSVGQVINYEQYF.

This clone occurred once. The chain links TRBV2 to TRBJ2-2, with 7 bases matching TRBD1. CDR1 is SNHLY and CDR2 is FYNNEI in the germline V gene. The CDR3 contains 13 residues. Germline trimming cut 6 bases from V and 4 bases from J; bases unmatched to any gene: 2. The CDR3 reads CASSRGSTGELFF. The CDR3 coding sequence is TGTGCCAGCAGCAGGGGGAGCACCGGGGAGCTGTTTTTT.

This clone has a handful of counts. DNA of the CDR3: TGTGCCAGCAGCAACGATTCAGGGCCCCACACCTTC. Translated, it gives CASSNDSGPHTF. The V and J genes are TRBV7-9 and TRBJ1-2; tentatively, D is TRBD1 (5 bases). V was trimmed by 5 bases and J by 12 bases, leaving 16 bases between them. The CDR3 consists of 12 residues. CDR1 and CDR2 (germline): SEHNR, FQNEAQ (reference sequence).

This clone occurred a few times. The chain links TRBV10-2 to TRBJ2-7, with 9 bases identical to TRBD2. There are 15 residues in the CDR3. Germline-derived CDR1 and CDR2 are WSHSY and SAAADI. The J segment lost 0 bases and the V segment lost 5 bases, leaving 5 bases of the junction unmatched. CDR3 residues: CASSMTSGSSYEQYF. The CDR3 DNA reads TGCGCCAGCAGTATGACTAGCGGTAGCTCCTACGAGCAGTACTTC.

About this clone itself: At one end, the junction sequence differs from germline, possibly due to a read error. CDR3 sequence reads: CASSHAGSGGETQYF. CDR3 in DNA: TGTGCTAGCAGCCACGCCGGGAGTGGGGGGGAGACCCAGTACTTC. V is TRBV7-7 and J is TRBJ2-5, with D tentatively TRBD2 (6 bases). CDR1 is SSHAT and CDR2 is FNYEAQ in the germline V gene (reference sequence). There are 15 residues in the CDR3. Combining the CDR3 with reference TRBV7-7 and TRBJ2-5 gives the whole variable domain GAGVSQSPRYKVTKRGQDVTLRCDPISSHATLYWYQQALGQGPEFLTYFNYEAQPDKSGLPSDRFSAERPEGSISTLTIQRTEQRDSAMYRCASSHAGSGGETQYFGPGTRLLVL.

V usage is TRBV10-2 and J usage is TRBJ1-1; TRBD1 might be the D (6 bases). The CDR3 length is 11 residues. Germline loops: CDR1 WSHSY, CDR2 SAAADI. With 4 bases removed from V and 8 bases from J, the gap between germline ends came to 8 bases. DNA for the CDR3: TGCGCCAGCAGTGCCGGGACAGAAGCTTTCTTT. This codes for CASSAGTEAFF.

In its sample, this clone was seen once. The rearrangement joins TRBV7-8 to TRBJ2-7; the D gene is possibly TRBD2 (5 bases). V was trimmed by 1 base and J by 3 bases, leaving 13 bases between them. Germline loops: CDR1 SGHVS, CDR2 FQNEAQ. This CDR3 is built from 15 residues. CDR3: CASSLVTAGDYEQYF. In DNA form, the CDR3 reads TGTGCCAGCAGCTTAGTGACGGCCGGGGACTACGAGCAGTACTTC.

J is TRBJ2-7 and V is TRBV2, with 8 positions matching TRBD2. Germline trimming cut 5 bases from V and 2 bases from J; bases unmatched to any gene: 8. This CDR3 comprises 15 residues. Germline loops: CDR1 SNHLY, CDR2 FYNNEI. The CDR3 sequence is CASSQLAGVTYEQYF. The CDR3, as DNA: TGTGCCAGCAGTCAGCTAGCGGGTGTTACCTACGAGCAGTACTTC.

The V and J genes are TRBV18 and TRBJ2-1, with D possibly matching TRBD1 (5 bases). Trimming shortened V by 4 bases and J by 8 bases, and 12 bases separated the two germline ends. Germline V gene data show CDR1 as KGHSH and CDR2 as LQKENI. The CDR3 spans 13 residues. In DNA, the CDR3 is TGTGCCAGCTCACTTCGGGCAGGGCATGAGCAGTTCTTC. Translation gives CASSLRAGHEQFF.

This chain's CDR3 is CASSGTPGGNTIYF. CDR3 nucleotides: TGTGCCAGCAGCGGTACTCCAGGGGGAAACACCATATATTTT. The rearrangement links TRBV9 to TRBJ1-3; D is perhaps TRBD1 (5 bases). Between the trimmed V and J ends, which lost 3 bases and 4 bases, there was a span of 11 bases. The CDR3 is 14 amino acids. Germline V lookup: CDR1 SGDLS, CDR2 YYNGEE.

The chain uses TRBV5-1 and TRBJ1-2; TRBD1 aligns across 8 bases. V lost 1 base to trimming and J lost 6 bases; unmatched junction nucleotides: 5. Germline lookup yields CDR1 SGHRS and CDR2 YFSETQ. The CDR3 is 14 amino acids. CDR3 residues: CASSLRGQAHGYTF. CDR3 DNA sequence: TGCGCCAGCAGCTTGAGGGGACAGGCGCATGGCTACACCTTC.

The chain uses TRBV19 and TRBJ2-5, with 10 nucleotides matching TRBD2. The CDR3 runs to 17 residues. Trimming cost V 4 bases and J 5 bases; bases outside gene matches: 13. Per germline, CDR1 LNHDA and CDR2 SQIVND (reference sequence). CDR3 bases: TGTGCCAGTAGTAAAGGAAGAGAGACTAGCGGGTTGGAGACCCAGTACTTC. Residues: CASSKGRETSGLETQYF.

This sequence joins TRBV4-1 and TRBJ2-2, with 7 bases matching TRBD2. CDR1 is MGHRA and CDR2 is YSYEKL in the germline V gene. Germline trimming cut 4 bases from V and 11 bases from J; bases unmatched to any gene: 13. The CDR3 covers 15 residues. CDR3: CASSPNPGLPVELFF. CDR3 nucleotides: TGCGCCAGCAGCCCGAATCCGGGACTACCGGTCGAGCTGTTTTTT.

V is TRBV5-1 and J is TRBJ2-7; 9 bases map to TRBD2. The CDR3 consists of 16 residues. Trimming removed 0 bases from V and 7 bases from J; junction bases left unmatched: 11. From germline, CDR1 is SGHRS and CDR2 YFSETQ. The CDR3 DNA is TGCGCCAGCAGCTTGGAGGCTAGCGGGACCTTGGAAGAGCAGTACTTC. This gives the protein CASSLEASGTLEEQYF.

This rearrangement joins TRBV1 to TRBJ2-3; the table's TRBD2 call for D was not verified on the DNA. TRBV1 is a pseudogene. The CDR3 totals 15 residues. CDR3 sequence (DNA): TGCACCAGCCAAGGACTAGCGGAAGGGGCAGATACGCAGTATTTT. Translating gives CTSQGLAEGADTQYF.

This chain links TRBV14 with TRBJ2-1; 7 nucleotides line up with TRBD2. Germline V gene sequence: CDR1 SGHDN, CDR2 FVKESK. V lost 1 base, J lost 3 bases, and 3 bases stayed unmatched. The CDR3 spans 15 residues. This chain's CDR3 is CASSQGGSSYNEQFF. The CDR3 bases are TGTGCCAGCAGCCAAGGCGGGAGTAGCTACAATGAGCAGTTCTTC.

This clone showed up just a few times. The chain joins TRBV30 to TRBJ1-1, with 8 nucleotides matching TRBD1. With V trimmed by 4 bases and J by 11 bases, 6 bases remained unmatched. The CDR3 is 11 residues long. CDR1 and CDR2 (germline): GTSNPN, SVGIG (reference sequence). The CDR3: CAWKSGDRAFF. CDR3 nucleotides: TGTGCCTGGAAGTCCGGGGACAGGGCTTTCTTT.

This clone was observed a few times. V gene TRBV18 combines with J gene TRBJ2-7; TRBD1 might be the D (6 bases). There are 13 residues in the CDR3. Germline lookup yields CDR1 KGHSH and CDR2 LQKENI. Deletions cut 6 bases from V and 3 bases from J, with 12 bases between. The CDR3 here is CASSPGHYYEQYF. CDR3 nucleotide sequence: TGTGCCAGCTCGCCGGGACACTACTACGAGCAGTACTTC.

The chain is built from TRBV27 and TRBJ1-3; D perhaps matches TRBD1 (6 bases). The germline V and J ends were trimmed by 2 bases and 3 bases, with 14 bases remaining between them. In germline, CDR1 is MNHEY, CDR2 SMNVEV (reference sequence). This CDR3 contains 16 residues. This CDR3 reads CASSLRGGVIGNTIYF. The CDR3 DNA sequence: TGTGCCAGCAGTTTAAGGGGGGGCGTAATTGGAAACACCATATATTTT.

V and J are TRBV9 and TRBJ2-3, with TRBD1 matching 12 bases. V shed 2 bases, J shed 3 bases, and the junction held 25 bases outside the gene matches. Germline lookup yields CDR1 SGDLS and CDR2 YYNGEE. The CDR3 has 23 amino acids. CDR3 sequence: CASSVTPGQGASGRIVLTDTQYF. The CDR3 region has the DNA TGTGCCAGCAGCGTGACTCCGGGACAGGGGGCGAGCGGGAGGATTGTTTTGACAGATACGCAGTATTTT.

This chain connects TRBV28 to TRBJ2-7, with 7 bases that match TRBD2. V lost 4 bases, J lost 0 bases, and 3 bases stayed unmatched. The CDR3 runs to 14 residues. Germline V lookup: CDR1 MDHEN, CDR2 SYDVKM. CDR3 in DNA: TGTGCCAGCAGTTACGGGGGGATCTCCTACGAGCAGTACTTC. Amino acid sequence: CASSYGGISYEQYF. The full variable domain, with the rest looked up from reference TRBV28 and TRBJ2-7, is DVKVTQSSRYLVKRTGEKVFLECVQDMDHENMFWYRQDPGLGLRLIYFSYDVKMKEKGDIPEGYSVSREKKERFSLILESASTNQTSMYLCASSYGGISYEQYFGPGTRLTVT.

The rearrangement uses TRBV5-8 and TRBJ2-7; TRBD1 aligns across 8 bases. This CDR3 is 16 amino acids long. Germline CDR1 reads SGHTS; CDR2 reads YDEGEE. V shed 4 bases, J shed 1 base, and the junction held 10 bases outside the gene matches. The CDR3 region is CASSPSGQALSYEQYF. The CDR3 bases are TGTGCCAGCAGCCCGTCGGGACAGGCCCTTTCCTACGAGCAGTACTTC.

The CDR3 reads CASSSGLARISYEQYF. The CDR3 nucleotides read TGTGCCAGCAGCTCGGGACTAGCGAGAATCTCCTACGAGCAGTACTTC. V and J are TRBV5-4 and TRBJ2-7; 10 nucleotides align to TRBD2. The CDR3 length is 16 residues. V shed 3 bases and J 0 bases; nucleotides not matched to a gene: 6. Germline lookup yields CDR1 SGHNT and CDR2 YYREEE (reference sequence).